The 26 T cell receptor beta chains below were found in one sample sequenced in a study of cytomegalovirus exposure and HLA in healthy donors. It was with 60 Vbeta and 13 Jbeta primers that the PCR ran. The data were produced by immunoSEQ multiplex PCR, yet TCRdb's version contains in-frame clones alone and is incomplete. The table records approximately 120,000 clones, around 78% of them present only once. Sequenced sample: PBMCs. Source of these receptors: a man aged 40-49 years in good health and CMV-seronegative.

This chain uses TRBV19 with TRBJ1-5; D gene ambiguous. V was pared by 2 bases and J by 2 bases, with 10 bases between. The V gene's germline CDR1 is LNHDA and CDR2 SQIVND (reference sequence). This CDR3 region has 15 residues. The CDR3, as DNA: TGTGCCAGTAGTATATTTTCGTCGGGCAATCAGCCCCAGCATTTT. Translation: CASSIFSSGNQPQHF.

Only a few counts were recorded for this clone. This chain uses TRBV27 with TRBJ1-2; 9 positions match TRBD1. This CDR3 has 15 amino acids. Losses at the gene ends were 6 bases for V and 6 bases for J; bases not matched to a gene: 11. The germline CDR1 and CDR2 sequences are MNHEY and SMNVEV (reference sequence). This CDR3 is CASRSSTGTGHGYTF. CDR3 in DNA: TGTGCCAGCAGGAGCTCGACAGGGACAGGGCATGGCTACACCTTC.

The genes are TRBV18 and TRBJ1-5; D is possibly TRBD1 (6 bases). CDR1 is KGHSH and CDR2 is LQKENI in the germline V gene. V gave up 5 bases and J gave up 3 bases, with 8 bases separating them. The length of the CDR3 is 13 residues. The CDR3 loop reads CASSGTTNQPQHF. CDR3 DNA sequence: TGTGCCAGCTCAGGGACAACCAATCAGCCCCAGCATTTT.

CDR3 loop: CASSPSRAAGLKETQYF. The DNA of the CDR3 is TGTGCCAGCAGCCCGTCTCGGGCCGCGGGCCTCAAAGAGACCCAGTACTTC. The chain couples TRBV7-9 to TRBJ2-5, with TRBD2 as a possible D gene (5 bases). Germline assignment: CDR1 SEHNR and CDR2 FQNEAQ (reference sequence). The length of the CDR3 is 17 residues. Deletions cut 5 bases from V and 3 bases from J, with 22 bases between. The full variable domain, completed using reference TRBV7-9 and TRBJ2-5, is DTGVSQNPRHKITKRGQNVTFRCDPISEHNRLYWYRQTLGQGPEFLTYFQNEAQLEKSRLLSDRFSAERPKGSFSTLEIQRTEQGDSAMYLCASSPSRAAGLKETQYFGPGTRLLVL.

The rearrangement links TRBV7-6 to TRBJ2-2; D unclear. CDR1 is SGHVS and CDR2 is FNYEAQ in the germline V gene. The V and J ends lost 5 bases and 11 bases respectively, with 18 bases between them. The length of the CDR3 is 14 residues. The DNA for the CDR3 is TGTGCCAGCAGCCCCGCGGTCGATCGGGTTGAGCTGTTTTTT. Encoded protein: CASSPAVDRVELFF.

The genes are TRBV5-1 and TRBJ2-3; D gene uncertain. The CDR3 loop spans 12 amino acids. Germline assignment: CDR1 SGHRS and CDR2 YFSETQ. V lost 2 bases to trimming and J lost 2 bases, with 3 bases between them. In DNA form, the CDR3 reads TGCGCCAGCAGCTTTAACACAGATACGCAGTATTTT. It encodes CASSFNTDTQYF.

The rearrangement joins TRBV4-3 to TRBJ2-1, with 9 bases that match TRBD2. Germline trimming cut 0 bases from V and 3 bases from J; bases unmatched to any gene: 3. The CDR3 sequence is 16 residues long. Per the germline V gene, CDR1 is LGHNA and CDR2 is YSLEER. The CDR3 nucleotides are TGCGCCAGCAGCCAAGATACTAGCGGGTACTACAATGAGCAGTTCTTC. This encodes CASSQDTSGYYNEQFF.

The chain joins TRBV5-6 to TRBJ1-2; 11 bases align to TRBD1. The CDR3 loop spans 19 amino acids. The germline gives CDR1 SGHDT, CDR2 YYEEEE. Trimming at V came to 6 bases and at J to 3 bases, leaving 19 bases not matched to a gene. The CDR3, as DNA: TGTGCCAGCACCCCCGGGTGGGGACAGGGGGGCCAGTCGGACTATGGCTACACCTTC. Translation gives CASTPGWGQGGQSDYGYTF.

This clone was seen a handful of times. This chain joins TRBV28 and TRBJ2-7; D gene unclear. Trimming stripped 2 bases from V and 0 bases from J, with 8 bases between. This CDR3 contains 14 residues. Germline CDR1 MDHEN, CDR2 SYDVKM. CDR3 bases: TGTGCCAGCAGTTTAAGTCCGAGCTCCTACGAGCAGTACTTC. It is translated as CASSLSPSSYEQYF. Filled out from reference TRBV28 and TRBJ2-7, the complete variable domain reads DVKVTQSSRYLVKRTGEKVFLECVQDMDHENMFWYRQDPGLGLRLIYFSYDVKMKEKGDIPEGYSVSREKKERFSLILESASTNQTSMYLCASSLSPSSYEQYFGPGTRLTVT.

Here the CDR3 reads CASTARGIWNEQFF. The CDR3 DNA sequence: TGCGCCAGCACCGCTAGGGGGATTTGGAATGAGCAGTTCTTC. This chain links TRBV5-1 with TRBJ2-1; weak D call: TRBD1 (6 bases). The V gene lost 6 bases and the J gene lost 7 bases, with 17 bases spanning the gap. Germline values: CDR1 SGHRS, CDR2 YFSETQ. This CDR3 contains 14 residues.

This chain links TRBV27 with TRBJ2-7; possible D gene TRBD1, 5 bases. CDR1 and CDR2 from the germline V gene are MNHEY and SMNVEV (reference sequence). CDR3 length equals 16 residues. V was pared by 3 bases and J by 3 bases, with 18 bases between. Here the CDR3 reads CASSLKGRTLIYEQYF. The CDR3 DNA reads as TGTGCCAGCAGTTTGAAGGGGCGGACCCTCATCTACGAGCAGTACTTC.

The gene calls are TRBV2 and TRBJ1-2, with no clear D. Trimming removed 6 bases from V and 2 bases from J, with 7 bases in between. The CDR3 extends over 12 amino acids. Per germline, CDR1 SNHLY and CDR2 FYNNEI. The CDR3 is CASSPRNYGYTF. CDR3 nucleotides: TGTGCCAGCAGCCCCAGAAACTATGGCTACACCTTC.

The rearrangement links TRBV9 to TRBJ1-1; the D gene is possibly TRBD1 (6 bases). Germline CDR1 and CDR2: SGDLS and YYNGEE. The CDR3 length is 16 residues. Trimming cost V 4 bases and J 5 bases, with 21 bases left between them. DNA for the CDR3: TGTGCCAGCAGCCCTCGTAGTGGAGGACAGCTTACTGAAGCTTTCTTT. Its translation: CASSPRSGGQLTEAFF.

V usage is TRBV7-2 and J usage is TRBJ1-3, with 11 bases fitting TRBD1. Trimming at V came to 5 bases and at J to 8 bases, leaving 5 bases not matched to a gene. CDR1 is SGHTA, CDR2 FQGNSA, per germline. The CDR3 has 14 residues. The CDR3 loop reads CASSPGQGADTIYF. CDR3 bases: TGTGCCAGCAGCCCAGGACAGGGGGCGGACACCATATATTTT.

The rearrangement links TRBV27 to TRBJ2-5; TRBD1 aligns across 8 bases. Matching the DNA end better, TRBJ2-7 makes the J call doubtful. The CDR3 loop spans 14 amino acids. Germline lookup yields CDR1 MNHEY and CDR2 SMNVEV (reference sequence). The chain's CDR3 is CASRVRGPNYEQYF. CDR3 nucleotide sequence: TGTGCCAGCAGGGTCAGGGGGCCCAACTACGAGCAGTACTTC.

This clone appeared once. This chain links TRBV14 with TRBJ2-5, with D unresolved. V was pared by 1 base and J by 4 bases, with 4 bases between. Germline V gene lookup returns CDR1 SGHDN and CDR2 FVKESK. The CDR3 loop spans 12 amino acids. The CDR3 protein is CASSQARETQYF. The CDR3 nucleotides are TGTGCCAGCAGCCAAGCGCGAGAGACCCAGTACTTC.

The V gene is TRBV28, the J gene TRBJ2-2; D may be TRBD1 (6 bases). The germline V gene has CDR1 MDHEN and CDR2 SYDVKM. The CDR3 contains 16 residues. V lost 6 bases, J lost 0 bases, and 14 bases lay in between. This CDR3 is CASRLDRFPNTGELFF. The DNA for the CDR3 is TGTGCCAGCAGACTAGACAGGTTCCCGAACACCGGGGAGCTGTTTTTT.

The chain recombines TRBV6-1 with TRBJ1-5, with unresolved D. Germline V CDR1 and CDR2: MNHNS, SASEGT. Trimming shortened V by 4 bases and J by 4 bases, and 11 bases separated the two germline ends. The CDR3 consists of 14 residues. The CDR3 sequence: CASSGRGLNQPQHF. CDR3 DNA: TGTGCCAGCAGTGGCCGCGGGCTTAATCAGCCCCAGCATTTT.

The CDR3 DNA reads as TGTGCCACCAGCAGAGAGGTTGGGACTCCATATGGCTACACCTTC. It is translated as CATSREVGTPYGYTF. The V gene is TRBV15, the J gene TRBJ1-2, with a possible D match to TRBD1 (5 bases). This CDR3 region has 15 residues. The V end lost 0 bases, the J end lost 5 bases, and 13 bases lay between the germline ends. Germline CDR1 and CDR2: LNHNV and YYDKDF (reference sequence).

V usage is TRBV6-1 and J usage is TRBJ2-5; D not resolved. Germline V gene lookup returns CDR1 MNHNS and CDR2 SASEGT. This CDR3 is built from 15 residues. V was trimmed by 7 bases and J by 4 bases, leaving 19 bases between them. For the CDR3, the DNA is TGTGCCAGCACCCCGATTAGGAGTGCCGGAGAGACCCAGTACTTC. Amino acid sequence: CASTPIRSAGETQYF.

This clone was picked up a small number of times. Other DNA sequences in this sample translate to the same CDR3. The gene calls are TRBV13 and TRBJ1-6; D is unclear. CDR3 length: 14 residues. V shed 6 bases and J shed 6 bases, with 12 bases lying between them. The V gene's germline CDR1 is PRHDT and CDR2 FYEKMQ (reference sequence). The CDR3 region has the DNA TGTGCCAGCAGAGGAGGGATCGGTAATTCACCCCTCCACTTT. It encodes CASRGGIGNSPLHF.

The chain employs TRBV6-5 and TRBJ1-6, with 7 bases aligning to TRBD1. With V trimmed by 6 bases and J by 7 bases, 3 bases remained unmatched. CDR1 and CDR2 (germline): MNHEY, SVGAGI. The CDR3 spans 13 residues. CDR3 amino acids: CASSRDSNSPLHF. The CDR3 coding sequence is TGTGCCAGCAGCCGGGACAGCAATTCACCCCTCCACTTT.

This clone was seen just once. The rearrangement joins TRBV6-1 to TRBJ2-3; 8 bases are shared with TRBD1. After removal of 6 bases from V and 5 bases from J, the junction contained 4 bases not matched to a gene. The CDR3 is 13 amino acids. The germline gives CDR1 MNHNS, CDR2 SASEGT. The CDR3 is CASRAGGKDTQYF. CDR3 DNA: TGTGCCAGCAGGGCAGGGGGCAAAGATACGCAGTATTTT.

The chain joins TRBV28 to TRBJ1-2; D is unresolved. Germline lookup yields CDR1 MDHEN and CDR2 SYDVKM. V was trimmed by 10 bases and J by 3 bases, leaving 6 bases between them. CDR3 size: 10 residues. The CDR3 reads CATSYYGYTF. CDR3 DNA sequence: TGTGCCACCTCGTACTATGGCTACACCTTC.

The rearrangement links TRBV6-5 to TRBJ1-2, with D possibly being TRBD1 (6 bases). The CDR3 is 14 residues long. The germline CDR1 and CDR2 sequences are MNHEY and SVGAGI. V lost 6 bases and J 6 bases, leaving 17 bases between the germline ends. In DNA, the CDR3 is TGTGCCAGCAGAGATAAGACAGGCGTCGATGGCTACACCTTC. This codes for CASRDKTGVDGYTF.

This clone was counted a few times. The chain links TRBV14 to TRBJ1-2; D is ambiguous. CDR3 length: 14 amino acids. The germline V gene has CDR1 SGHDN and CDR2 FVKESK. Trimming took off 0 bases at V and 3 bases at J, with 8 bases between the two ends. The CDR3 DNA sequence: TGTGCCAGCAGCCAAGAGAACTCCTACTATGGCTACACCTTC. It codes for CASSQENSYYGYTF.